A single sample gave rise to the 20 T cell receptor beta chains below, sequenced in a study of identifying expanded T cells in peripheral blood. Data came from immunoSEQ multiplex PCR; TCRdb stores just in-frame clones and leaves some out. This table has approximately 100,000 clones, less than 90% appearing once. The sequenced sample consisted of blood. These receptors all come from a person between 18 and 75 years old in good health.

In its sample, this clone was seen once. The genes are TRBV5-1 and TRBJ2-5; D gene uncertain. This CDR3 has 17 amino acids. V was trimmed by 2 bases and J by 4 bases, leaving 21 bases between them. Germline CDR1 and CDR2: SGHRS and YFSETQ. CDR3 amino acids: CASSFSISQTPPETQYF. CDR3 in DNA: TGCGCCAGCAGCTTTTCGATAAGTCAGACCCCCCCAGAGACCCAGTACTTC.

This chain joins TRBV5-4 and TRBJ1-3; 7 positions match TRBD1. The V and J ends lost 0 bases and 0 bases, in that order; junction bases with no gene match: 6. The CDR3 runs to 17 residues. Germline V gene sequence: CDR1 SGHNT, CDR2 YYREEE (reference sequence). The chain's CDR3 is CASSLGPSGGSGNTIYF. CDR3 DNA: TGTGCCAGCAGCTTGGGACCCTCAGGGGGCTCTGGAAACACCATATATTTT.

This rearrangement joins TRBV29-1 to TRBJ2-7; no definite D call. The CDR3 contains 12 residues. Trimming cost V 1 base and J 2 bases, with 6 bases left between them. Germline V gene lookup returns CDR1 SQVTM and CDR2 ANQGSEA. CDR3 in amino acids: CSVEVGTYEQYF. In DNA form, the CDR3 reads TGCAGCGTTGAAGTAGGAACCTACGAGCAGTACTTC.

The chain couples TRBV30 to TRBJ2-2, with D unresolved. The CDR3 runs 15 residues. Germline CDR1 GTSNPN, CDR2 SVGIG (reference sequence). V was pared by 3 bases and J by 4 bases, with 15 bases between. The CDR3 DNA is TGTGCCTGGAGATCCGACCCATTTGGCACCGGGGAGCTGTTTTTT. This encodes CAWRSDPFGTGELFF.

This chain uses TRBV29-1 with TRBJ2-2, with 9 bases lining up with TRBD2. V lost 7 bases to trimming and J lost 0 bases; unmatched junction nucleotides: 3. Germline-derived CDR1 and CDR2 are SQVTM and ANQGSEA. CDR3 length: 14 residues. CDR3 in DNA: TGCAGCGCCGCGGGGGGGCCGAACACCGGGGAGCTGTTTTTT. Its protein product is CSAAGGPNTGELFF.

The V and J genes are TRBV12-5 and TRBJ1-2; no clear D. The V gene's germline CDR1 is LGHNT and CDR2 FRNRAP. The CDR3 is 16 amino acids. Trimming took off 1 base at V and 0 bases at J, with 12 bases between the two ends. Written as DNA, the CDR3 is TGTGCTAGTGGTTTGGCGGTGGGTCCAGCTAACTATGGCTACACCTTC. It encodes CASGLAVGPANYGYTF.

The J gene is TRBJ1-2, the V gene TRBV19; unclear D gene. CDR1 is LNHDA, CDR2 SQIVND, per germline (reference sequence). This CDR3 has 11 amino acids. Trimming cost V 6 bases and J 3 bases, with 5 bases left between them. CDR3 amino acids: CASRQDYGYTF. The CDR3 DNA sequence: TGTGCCAGTAGGCAGGACTATGGCTACACCTTC.

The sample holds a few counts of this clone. This CDR3 reads CASSEYPTGVNSPLHF. The CDR3 DNA follows: TGTGCCAGCAGTGAATACCCGACAGGGGTCAATTCACCCCTCCACTTT. The chain has TRBV25-1 and TRBJ1-6; 8 nucleotides match TRBD1. This CDR3 contains 16 residues. V lost 0 bases to trimming and J lost 7 bases; unmatched junction nucleotides: 5. Germline V gene lookup returns CDR1 MGHDK and CDR2 SYGVNS.

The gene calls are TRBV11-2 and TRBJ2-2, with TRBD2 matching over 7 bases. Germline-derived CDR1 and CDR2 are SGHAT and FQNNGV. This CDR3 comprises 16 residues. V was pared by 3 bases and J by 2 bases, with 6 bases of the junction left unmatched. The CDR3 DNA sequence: TGTGCCAGCAGCTTCAACAGCGGGACTAACACCGGGGAGCTGTTTTTT. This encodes CASSFNSGTNTGELFF.

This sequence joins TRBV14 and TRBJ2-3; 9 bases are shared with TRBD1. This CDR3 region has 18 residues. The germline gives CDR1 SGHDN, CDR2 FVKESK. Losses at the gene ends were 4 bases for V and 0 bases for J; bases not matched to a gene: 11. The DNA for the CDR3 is TGTGCCAGCAGCCGAATGGGACAGGGCTTCCCTAGCACAGATACGCAGTATTTT. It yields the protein CASSRMGQGFPSTDTQYF.

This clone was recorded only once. The CDR3 DNA reads as TGTGCCTGGAGTCGACAGGGGGGTAAGACTGAAGCTTTCTTT. Protein: CAWSRQGGKTEAFF. The rearrangement links TRBV30 to TRBJ1-1, with 9 bases aligning to TRBD1. V dropped 2 bases and J dropped 5; count of bases not matched to a gene: 6. Germline CDR1 and CDR2: GTSNPN and SVGIG (reference sequence). The CDR3 sequence is 14 residues long.

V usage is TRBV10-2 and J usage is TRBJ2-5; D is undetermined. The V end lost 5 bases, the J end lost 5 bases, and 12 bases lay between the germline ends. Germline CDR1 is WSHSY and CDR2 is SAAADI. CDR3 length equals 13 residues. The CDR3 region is CASSTLRSETQYF. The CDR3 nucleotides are TGCGCCAGCAGTACTCTCCGGAGTGAGACCCAGTACTTC.

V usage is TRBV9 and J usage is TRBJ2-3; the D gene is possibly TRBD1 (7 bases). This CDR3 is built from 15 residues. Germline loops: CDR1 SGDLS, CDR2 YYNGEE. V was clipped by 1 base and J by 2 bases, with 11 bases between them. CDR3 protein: CASSVRGRDTDTQYF. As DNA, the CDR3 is TGTGCCAGCAGCGTAAGGGGGCGGGACACAGATACGCAGTATTTT.

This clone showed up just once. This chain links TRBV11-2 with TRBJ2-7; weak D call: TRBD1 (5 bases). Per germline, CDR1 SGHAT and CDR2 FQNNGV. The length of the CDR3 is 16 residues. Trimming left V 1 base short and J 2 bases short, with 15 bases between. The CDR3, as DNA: TGTGCCAGCAGCTTAGGGAATGGATACAGGACCTACGAGCAGTACTTC. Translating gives CASSLGNGYRTYEQYF.

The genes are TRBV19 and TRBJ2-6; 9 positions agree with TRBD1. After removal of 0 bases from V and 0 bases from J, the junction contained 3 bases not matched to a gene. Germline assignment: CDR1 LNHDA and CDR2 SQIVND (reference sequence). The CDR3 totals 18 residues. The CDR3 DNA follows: TGTGCCAGTAGTATAGAGACAGGGGGGTACTCTGGGGCCAACGTCCTGACTTTC. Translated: CASSIETGGYSGANVLTF.

CDR3 amino acids: CASSEDREETQYF. The CDR3 DNA sequence: TGTGCCAGCAGTGAGGACAGGGAGGAGACCCAGTACTTC. V usage is TRBV2 and J usage is TRBJ2-5; 8 nucleotides line up with TRBD1. V trimming: 3 bases; J trimming: 5 bases; junction bases outside the gene matches: 2. CDR3 size: 13 residues. Per the germline V gene, CDR1 is SNHLY and CDR2 is FYNNEI.

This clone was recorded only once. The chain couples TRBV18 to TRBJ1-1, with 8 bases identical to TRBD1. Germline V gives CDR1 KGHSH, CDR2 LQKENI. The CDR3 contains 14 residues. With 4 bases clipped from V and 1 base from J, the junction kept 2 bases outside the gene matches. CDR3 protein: CASSRDRGNTEAFF. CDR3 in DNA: TGTGCCAGCTCACGAGACAGGGGGAACACTGAAGCTTTCTTT.

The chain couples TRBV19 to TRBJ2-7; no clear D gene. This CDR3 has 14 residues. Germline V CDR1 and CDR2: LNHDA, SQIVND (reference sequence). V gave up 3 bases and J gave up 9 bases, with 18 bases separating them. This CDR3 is CASSITLTGSGQYF. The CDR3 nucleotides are TGTGCCAGTAGTATCACCCTCACGGGCTCCGGGCAGTACTTC.

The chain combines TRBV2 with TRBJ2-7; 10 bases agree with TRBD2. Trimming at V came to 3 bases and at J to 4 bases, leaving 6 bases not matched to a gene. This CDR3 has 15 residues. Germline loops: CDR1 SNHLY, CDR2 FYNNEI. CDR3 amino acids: CASSEILAGEYEQYF. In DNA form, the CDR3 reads TGTGCCAGCAGTGAGATCCTAGCGGGAGAATACGAGCAGTACTTC.

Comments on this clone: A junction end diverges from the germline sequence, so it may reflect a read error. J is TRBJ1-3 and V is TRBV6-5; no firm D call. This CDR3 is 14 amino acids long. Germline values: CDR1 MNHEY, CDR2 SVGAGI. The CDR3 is CASRNTYSGNIIYF. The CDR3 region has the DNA TGTGCCAGCAGAAACACCTACTCTGGAAACATCATATATTTT.